Detailed here is one T cell receptor beta chain. This sample is drawn from a study of blood T cell repertoires in COVID-19. The wider study: Donors in the United States, Italy and Spain gave samples during acute or convalescent COVID-19. Sample material is recorded as cDNA or gDNA derived from T cells, B-cell-depleted T cells, or PBMCs.

As originally analysed: Using reference gene primer amplification, nucleated cell counts were estimated. The protocol was immunoSEQ multiplex PCR, while the TCRdb copy is restricted to in-frame clones and leaves out a portion. The V and J calls and clone size were taken over from that table, and D and trimming were inferred from the DNA. The sample contains over 85,000 clones, around 72% of which appear only once. Germline V gene sequence: CDR1 MDHEN, CDR2 SYDVKM. The CDR3 is 14 residues long. The V end was cut by 3 bases, the J end by 3 bases, with 10 bases between. The source of this sequence is a man between 65 and 85 years old with acute or convalescent COVID-19. The material sequenced was peripheral blood. The chain recombines TRBV28 with TRBJ2-3; D is possibly TRBD2 (6 bases). This chain's CDR3 is CASSFQGLTDTQYF. The CDR3 bases are TGTGCCAGCAGTTTCCAGGGACTTACAGATACGCAGTATTTT.